This T cell receptor (beta chain) was found in a study of graft-versus-host responses after intestinal transplantation. About the study: Multivisceral, liver-intestinal, or isolated intestinal grafts went to recipients.

Libraries were prepared by immunoSEQ multiplex PCR; TCRdb keeps only in-frame clonotypes and omits some of them. The repertoire holds approximately 90,000 clones, with under 95% as singletons. The CDR3 consists of 15 residues. Between the trimmed V and J ends, which lost 0 bases and 0 bases, there was a span of 9 bases. Germline V gives CDR1 KGHSY, CDR2 FQNENV. Regarding the study as a whole: Researchers found GvH clones in recipient marrow, and some showed up first in ileum or blood.

Comments on this clone: Its antigen is unknown.

This TCR derives from a human donor who received an intestinal transplant. This chain uses TRBV16 with TRBJ2-7, with a tentative D call TRBD2 (7 bases). Sequencing used unstimulated CD8+ T cells sorted from spleen or lymph node cells, obtained before intestinal transplant. The CDR3 is CASSQSGGGSYEQYF. DNA for the CDR3: TGTGCCAGCAGCCAATCGGGAGGGGGCTCCTACGAGCAGTACTTC. The full variable domain, rest sourced from reference TRBV16 and TRBJ2-7, is GEEVAQTPKHLVRGEGQKAKLYCAPIKGHSYVFWYQQVLKNEFKFLISFQNENVFDETGMPKERFSAKCLPNSPCSLEIQATKLEDSAVYFCASSQSGGGSYEQYFGPGTRLTVT.